This is a list of T cell receptor beta chains from one sample in a study of blood T cells in healthy people across ages. TCRdb reprocessed the 5' RACE reads via MiXCR and lists one record per CDR3 protein. The sample comprises around 650,000 distinct CDR3 sequences, roughly 41% of which are singletons, and 30% rests with the top ten. Input material: blood. All receptors derive from a man older than 75 in good health. Both conserved end residues are part of each CDR3. The D gene is left open where the match is weak. Clone sizes are given selectively: once, few, many, or a class where the clone is expanded.

J gene | D gene | V gene | clone size | CDR3 protein | CDR3 DNA
TRBJ1-2 | - | TRBV30 | - | CAWSNQEFYGYTF | TGTGCCTGGAGTAATCAGGAATTCTATGGCTACACCTTC
TRBJ2-5 | - | TRBV27 | few | CASSLNQGETQYF | TGTGCCAGCAGTTTAAATCAGGGGGAGACCCAGTACTTC
TRBJ2-3 | - | TRBV5-6 | few | CASSPDRRYTDTQYF | TGTGCCAGCAGTCCTGACAGGAGATACACAGATACGCAGTATTTT
TRBJ2-7 | - | TRBV7-8 | - | CASSPRTDYYEQYF | TGTGCCAGCAGCCCTCGGACGGATTACTACGAGCAGTACTTC
TRBJ2-7 | TRBD1 | TRBV15 | - | CATSRKGQGFLEQYF | TGTGCCACCAGCAGAAAAGGACAGGGGTTCCTCGAGCAGTACTTC
TRBJ2-7 | - | TRBV4-2 | - | CASSQGPSSYEQYF | TGTGCCAGCAGCCAGGGACCGAGCTCCTACGAGCAGTACTTC
TRBJ2-3 | TRBD1 | TRBV27 | few | CASSSLYRDRDTDTQYF | TGTGCCAGCAGTTCTTTATACCGGGACAGGGACACAGATACGCAGTATTTT
TRBJ2-7 | - | TRBV3-1 | many | CASSQSASVGGEQYF | TGTGCCAGCAGCCAGTCGGCTAGCGTGGGCGGCGAGCAGTACTTC
TRBJ2-7 | TRBD1 | TRBV6-2/TRBV6-3 | - | CASRDRVEQYF | TGTGCCAGCCGGGACAGGGTCGAGCAGTACTTC
TRBJ2-1 | TRBD2 | TRBV7-9 | - | CASSPRASGGWNEQFF | TGTGCCAGCAGCCCCAGGGCGAGCGGGGGTTGGAATGAGCAGTTCTTC
TRBJ2-7 | - | TRBV28 | many | CASRRWGKREQYF | TGTGCCTCCCGCCGGTGGGGGAAAAGGGAGCAGTACTTC
TRBJ2-5 | TRBD2 | TRBV29-1 | - | CSLEIAGEETQYF | TGCAGCCTTGAGATAGCGGGAGAAGAGACCCAGTACTTC
TRBJ2-1 | - | TRBV7-8 | - | CASSSSNRVGNEQFF | TGTGCCAGCAGTTCTAGCAATAGGGTTGGGAATGAGCAGTTCTTC
TRBJ2-3 | TRBD2 | TRBV4-2 | - | CASSLRLAGTDTQYF | TGTGCCAGCAGCCTACGACTAGCGGGCACAGATACGCAGTATTTT
TRBJ1-1 | - | TRBV4-3 | - | CASSQEWTLNAEAFF | TGCGCCAGCAGCCAAGAGTGGACATTGAACGCTGAAGCTTTCTTT
TRBJ2-2 | TRBD1 | TRBV20-1 | - | CSARDSHRGLVETGELFF | TGCAGTGCTAGAGATAGTCACAGGGGGCTGGTGGAAACCGGGGAGCTGTTTTTT
TRBJ2-7 | TRBD2 | TRBV7-2 | - | CASSSKTGGANELYF | TGTGCCAGCAGCTCGAAAACCGGGGGGGCAAATGAGCTGTACTTC
TRBJ2-7 | TRBD1 | TRBV15 | - | CATSRDRTGTYEQYF | TGTGCCACCAGCAGAGATCGGACAGGTACCTACGAGCAGTACTTC
TRBJ1-1 | - | TRBV3-1 | - | CASSLYQGTEAFF | TGTGCCAGCAGCCTATACCAGGGAACTGAAGCTTTCTTT
TRBJ2-3 | - | TRBV9 | few | CASSVVTTTDTQYF | TGTGCCAGCAGCGTAGTGACCACTACAGATACGCAGTATTTT
TRBJ1-2 | - | TRBV12-3/TRBV12-4 | few | CASIQGGGISGYTF | TGTGCCAGCATCCAGGGTGGTGGTATCTCTGGCTACACCTTC
TRBJ2-5 | TRBD2 | TRBV20-1 | few | CSARDRGGAGRLETQYF | TGCAGTGCTAGAGATCGGGGAGGAGCGGGAAGGTTGGAGACCCAGTACTTC
TRBJ2-1 | TRBD2 | TRBV7-2 | - | CASSLGTTQFF | TGTGCCAGCAGCCTCGGGACTACGCAGTTCTTC
TRBJ2-7 | TRBD1 | TRBV12-5 | few | CASGLLPAGTGFYEQYF | TGTGCTAGTGGTTTGCTACCCGCCGGGACAGGGTTCTACGAGCAGTACTTC
TRBJ2-1 | - | TRBV28 | few | CASSLQGGVESFF | TGTGCCAGCAGTTTACAAGGCGGCGTAGAATCGTTCTTC
TRBJ2-7 | TRBD2 | TRBV27 | - | CASSSRTSGPYERYF | TGTGCCAGCAGTTCCCGGACTAGCGGGCCCTACGAGCGGTACTTC
TRBJ1-5 | - | TRBV6-2/TRBV6-3 | - | CASSNPGVNQPQHF | TGTGCCAGCAGTAACCCTGGGGTCAATCAGCCCCAGCATTTT
TRBJ2-3 | - | TRBV6-2/TRBV6-3 | once | CASSTFPTSTDTQYF | TGTGCCAGCAGTACCTTCCCGACCTCCACAGATACGCAGTATTTT
TRBJ1-1 | - | TRBV18 | once | CASSPPVTTGFTEAFF | TGTGCCAGCTCACCACCGGTAACTACAGGGTTCACTGAAGCTTTCTTT
TRBJ2-3 | - | TRBV6-2/TRBV6-3 | few | CASNPGAGKRDTQYF | TGTGCCAGCAATCCCGGCGCGGGAAAAAGAGATACGCAGTATTTT
TRBJ2-5 | - | TRBV20-1 | - | CSARDRRRREETQYF | TGCAGTGCTAGAGATCGCAGGCGGAGGGAGGAGACCCAGTACTTC
TRBJ2-5 | - | TRBV6-2/TRBV6-3 | - | CASSPDWREQYF | TGTGCCAGCAGTCCCGATTGGAGGGAGCAGTACTTC
TRBJ2-1 | - | TRBV7-9 | - | CASSFLASENNEQFF | TGTGCCAGCAGCTTCCTGGCTAGCGAAAACAATGAGCAGTTCTTC
TRBJ1-4 | TRBD1 | TRBV6-2/TRBV6-3 | - | CASSYDRTGDEKLFF | TGTGCCAGCAGTTACGATCGGACAGGGGATGAAAAACTGTTTTTT
TRBJ2-3 | - | TRBV9 | - | CASSVIATVTDTQYF | TGTGCCAGCAGCGTCATAGCGACCGTCACAGATACGCAGTATTTT
TRBJ1-6 | - | TRBV6-1 | - | CARRDGGNSPLHF | TGTGCCAGAAGGGACGGCGGGAATTCACCCCTCCACTTT
TRBJ2-5 | - | TRBV7-8 | - | CASSFSWGPDGETQYF | TGTGCCAGCAGCTTTTCTTGGGGGCCAGATGGAGAGACCCAGTACTTC
TRBJ2-1 | - | TRBV11-2 | few | CASSSTTGGIQQFF | TGTGCCAGCAGCTCCACAACTGGGGGGATACAGCAGTTCTTC
TRBJ2-1 | - | TRBV2 | - | CDSSAGQSSYNEQFF | TGTGACAGCTCGGCGGGGCAGAGCTCCTACAATGAGCAGTTCTTC
TRBJ2-1 | - | TRBV7-7 | - | CASSIYPLPYNEQFF | TGTGCTAGCAGCATCTACCCACTTCCCTACAATGAGCAGTTCTTC
TRBJ2-3 | TRBD2 | TRBV27 | - | CASRRRTSGTDTQYF | TGTGCCAGCAGACGCCGGACTAGCGGAACAGATACGCAGTATTTT
TRBJ2-7 | - | TRBV6-5 | few | CASRIFFRSSIYEQYF | TGTGCCAGCAGGATTTTTTTTAGGTCCAGCATCTACGAGCAGTACTTC
TRBJ2-2 | - | TRBV10-1 | few | CATRTQANTGELFF | TGCGCCACCAGGACACAAGCGAACACCGGGGAGCTGTTTTTT
TRBJ2-1 | - | TRBV7-2 | - | CASSFQGMVETQFF | TGTGCCAGCAGCTTTCAGGGGATGGTAGAGACCCAGTTCTTC
TRBJ2-1 | - | TRBV6-5 | - | CAGLWGNEQFF | TGTGCCGGACTATGGGGAAATGAGCAGTTCTTC
TRBJ2-4 | - | TRBV20-1 | - | CSAIRANTGAKNIQYF | TGCAGTGCTATCCGAGCTAATACAGGGGCCAAAAACATTCAGTACTTC
TRBJ2-7 | - | TRBV20-1 | few | CSAIYGSYEQYF | TGCAGTGCTATTTACGGGTCCTACGAGCAGTACTTC
TRBJ2-1 | TRBD2 | TRBV20-1 | - | CSARDFRSSGTYEQFF | TGCAGTGCTAGAGATTTTAGGTCTAGCGGGACCTATGAGCAGTTCTTC
TRBJ2-7 | TRBD2 | TRBV7-2 | few | CASSPRGAGGSYEQYF | TGTGCCAGCAGCCCTAGAGGAGCGGGAGGCTCCTACGAGCAGTACTTC
TRBJ1-1 | - | TRBV12-5 | - | CASGLPRGNTEAFF | TGTGCTAGTGGTTTGCCCAGGGGGAACACTGAAGCTTTCTTT
TRBJ1-3 | - | TRBV29-1 | - | CSVEVSSNRNTIYF | TGCAGCGTTGAAGTCAGCTCGAACAGAAACACCATATATTTT
TRBJ2-3 | TRBD1 | TRBV20-1 | - | CSAIPGQGTDTQYF | TGCAGTGCTATACCGGGACAGGGAACAGATACGCAGTATTTT
TRBJ2-1 | - | TRBV15 | few | CATSRQLFNEQFF | TGTGCCACCAGCAGGCAACTATTCAATGAGCAGTTCTTC
TRBJ1-1 | TRBD1 | TRBV6-2/TRBV6-3 | - | CASSVNRGLAFF | TGTGCCAGCAGCGTAAACAGGGGGCTTGCTTTCTTT
TRBJ1-4 | - | TRBV20-1 | - | CSAINRATNEKLFF | TGCAGTGCTATCAATCGGGCAACTAATGAAAAACTGTTTTTT
TRBJ2-5 | TRBD1 | TRBV7-9 | - | CASSLFTGEKETQYF | TGTGCCAGCAGCTTATTTACAGGGGAGAAAGAGACCCAGTACTTC
TRBJ2-5 | - | TRBV9 | - | CASTLGGGAEETQYF | TGTGCCAGCACCTTAGGTGGGGGGGCAGAAGAGACCCAGTACTTC
TRBJ2-1 | TRBD1 | TRBV29-1 | - | CSVDYLGQGKEQFF | TGCAGCGTTGATTATCTGGGACAGGGGAAGGAGCAGTTCTTC
TRBJ2-5 | TRBD2 | TRBV7-2 | - | CASSGTSGRSGQYF | TGTGCCAGCAGCGGGACTAGCGGGAGGAGTGGGCAGTACTTC